This TCR beta chain was sequenced in a study of shared clonotypes between healthy human individuals (dated by TCRdb to the early 2020s). About the investigation overall: Three men and two women, aged 18 to 49 years, made up the cohort. For each donor, CD4 naive and CD4 memory were each given three plates, CD8 naive was given two plates, and CD8 memory was given one plate. To estimate repertoire size and how much clonotype sharing occurs between individuals, the study deeply sequenced the blood TCR repertoires of five healthy adults. Libraries were prepared and TCR repertoires were sequenced by different laboratories using diverse techniques, in order to increase sequencing depth and limit assay-specific biases. Between about 0.9 and 10 billion PBMCs per donor were obtained by leukapheresis. The investigation overall reported the following: Clonotypes shared by all four sorted-subset donors showed higher generation probabilities than non-shared clonotypes. Sampling was restricted to blood, and TCR repertoires in tissue are likely to differ from TCR repertoires in blood. Pairwise subsampling led to the expectation that sequencing depth would affect the degree of clonotype sharing among donors. Across a few donors, 5% to 6% of naive CD4, approximately 3.6% of naive CD8, 2.3% of memory CD4, and approximately 0.4% of memory CD8 clonotypes were shared. Rarefaction of sorted-subset datasets indicated incomplete sequencing despite the large sequencing depth. Because the study included a small number of donors, the genetic and exposure-history diversity represented was limited. Naive subsets generally had larger estimated clonotype richness than memory subsets.

The donors were healthy, HIV-negative adults with no recently reported acute infections or vaccinations. Every donor was a Caucasian adult living in Nashville, Tennessee, USA. Magnetic negative selection was used to enrich CD4+ T cells, after which naive cells were positively selected on CD45RA and the negative fraction became the memory subset. Blood was collected by leukapheresis, and PBMCs were isolated by Ficoll-Histopaque density gradient centrifugation and then cryopreserved in liquid nitrogen vapor phase. Analytical flow cytometry was used to check the purity and quantity of each magnetically sorted T cell population. Each sorted fraction had its genomic DNA isolated and then quantified by UV absorbance on a Nanodrop 2000c. Using the deep immunoSEQ assay, multiplex PCR amplified TCR CDR3 regions from genomic DNA. Genomic DNA extracted from each cell subset was distributed evenly over all wells of several immunoSEQ 96-well plates, and each plate served as one replicate. For sorted subsets, 150 to 200 ng genomic DNA, equal to tens of thousands of T cell genomes, was loaded into each replicate PCR. Purified libraries were measured with a Qubit 3.0 fluorometer, size-checked on a Bioanalyzer 2100, and measured again with the KAPA Library Quantification kit. A separate single-read 150-cycle Illumina NextSeq 550 flow cell was used to sequence each immunoSEQ 96-well plate. On the study's bioinformatics: Because only junctional sequences without quality scores were contained in the immunoSEQ output, filtering matching that applied to full-length reads could not be performed. Sequences were annotated with PyIR, a Python wrapper for IgBLAST v1.9, using IMGT germline references to assign V/J genes and CDR3. Any read was removed if the V/J assignment was weak (E-value above 1e-6), the CDR3 was missing, or the read contained stop codons, out-of-frame junctions, or ambiguous translated residues. V3J clonotypes were defined as sequences sharing an identical inferred V gene, J gene, and CDR3 amino acid sequence. The percentage overlap between two repertoires was calculated by dividing the number of shared unique clonotypes by the size of the smaller repertoire. RTK rarefaction, the Chao1 estimator, and Recon v2.1 estimates of unobserved clonotypes were used to assess repertoire richness. Generation probabilities for all TCRbeta clonotypes obtained by the gDNA method from a handful of donors were computed using OLGA. The source is immuneACCESS, and TCRdb retained only in-frame sequences with V and J called. Part of the clones is not carried over; for the studies checked, unresolved V genes explain less than half of this, and the remainder is unexplained. V and J calls plus clone size are reproduced from that table; the DNA served to infer D and trimming. This sample is represented by fewer than 2.5 million clones; roughly 93% of them were singletons. Approximately 0.36% of the sample comes from the top ten.

With regard to this clone: What antigen it recognizes has not been identified. Per-base quality was not reported, and no clone a single base away is much larger than it.

From the cysteine up to the phenylalanine, the CDR3 has a length of 15 residues. The only DNA kept is the CDR3, 45 bases in frame from the first base. The germline V gene sets CDR1 to MGHRA and CDR2 to YSYEKL. V has 4 bases trimmed and J has 0 bases trimmed; junction bases matching no gene number 3. The sample consisted of naive CD4+ T cells from PBMCs. Reading the label with the study, this specimen's cell subset or site is: CD45RA+ positively selected. Recombination joined TRBV4-1 with TRBJ2-5; the central 9 bases match TRBD2. This clonotype was sampled from a man between 18 and 29 years old in good health. Some clones in this sample may be carry-over from other donors' samples. The DNA sequence is given as TGCGCCAGCAGCCCGAGCGGGAGGTACCAAGAGACCCAGTACTTC. It specifies CASSPSGRYQETQYF.